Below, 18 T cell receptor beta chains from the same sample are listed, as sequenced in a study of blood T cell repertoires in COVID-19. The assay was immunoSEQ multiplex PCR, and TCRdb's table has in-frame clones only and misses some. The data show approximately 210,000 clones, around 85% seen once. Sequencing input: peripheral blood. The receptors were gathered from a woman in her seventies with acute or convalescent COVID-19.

The CDR3 loop reads CASSQGQALVYGYTF. The DNA for the CDR3 is TGTGCCAGCAGCCAGGGACAGGCCTTAGTCTATGGCTACACCTTC. The chain joins TRBV7-9 to TRBJ1-2; 8 nucleotides match TRBD1. Germline V gene sequence: CDR1 SEHNR, CDR2 FQNEAQ (reference sequence). CDR3 length: 15 amino acids. J gave up 4 bases and V 5 bases, and 9 bases lay outside the gene matches.

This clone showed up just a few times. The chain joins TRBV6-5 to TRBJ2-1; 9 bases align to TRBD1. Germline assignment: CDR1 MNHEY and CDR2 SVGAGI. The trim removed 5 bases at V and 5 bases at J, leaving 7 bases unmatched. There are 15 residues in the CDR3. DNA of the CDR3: TGTGCCAGCAGTCGCACCGGGACAGGGAACAATGAGCAGTTCTTC. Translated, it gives CASSRTGTGNNEQFF.

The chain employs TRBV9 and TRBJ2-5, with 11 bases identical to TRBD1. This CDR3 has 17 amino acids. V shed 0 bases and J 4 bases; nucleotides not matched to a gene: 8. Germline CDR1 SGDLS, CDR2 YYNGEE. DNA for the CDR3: TGTGCCAGCAGCGTAGATGCGGGACAGGGGGTCCGAGAGACCCAGTACTTC. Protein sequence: CASSVDAGQGVRETQYF.

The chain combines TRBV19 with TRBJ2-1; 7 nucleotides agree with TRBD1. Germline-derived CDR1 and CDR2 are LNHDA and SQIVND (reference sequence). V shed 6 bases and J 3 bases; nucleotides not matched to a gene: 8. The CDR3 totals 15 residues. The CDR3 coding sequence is TGTGCCAGTAGGCCTAGGCAGGGGGTCTACAATGAGCAGTTCTTC. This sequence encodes CASRPRQGVYNEQFF.

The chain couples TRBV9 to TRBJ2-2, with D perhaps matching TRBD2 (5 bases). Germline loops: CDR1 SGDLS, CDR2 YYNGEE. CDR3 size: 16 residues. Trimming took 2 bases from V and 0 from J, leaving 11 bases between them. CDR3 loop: CASSVGRATNTGELFF. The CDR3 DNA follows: TGTGCCAGCAGCGTTGGGCGGGCCACGAACACCGGGGAGCTGTTTTTT.

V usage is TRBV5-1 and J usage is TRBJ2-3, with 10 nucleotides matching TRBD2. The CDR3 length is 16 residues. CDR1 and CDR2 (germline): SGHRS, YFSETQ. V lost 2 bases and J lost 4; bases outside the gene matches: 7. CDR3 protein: CASSFWTSGGADTQYF. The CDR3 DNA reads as TGCGCCAGCAGCTTTTGGACTAGCGGTGGTGCAGATACGCAGTATTTT.

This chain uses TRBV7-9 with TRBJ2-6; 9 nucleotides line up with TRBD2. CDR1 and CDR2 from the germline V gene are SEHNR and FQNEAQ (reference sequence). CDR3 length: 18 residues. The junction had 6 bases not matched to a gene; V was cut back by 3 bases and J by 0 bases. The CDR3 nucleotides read TGTGCCAGCAGCTTTAGCGGGAGATCAAACTCTGGGGCCAACGTCCTGACTTTC. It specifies CASSFSGRSNSGANVLTF.

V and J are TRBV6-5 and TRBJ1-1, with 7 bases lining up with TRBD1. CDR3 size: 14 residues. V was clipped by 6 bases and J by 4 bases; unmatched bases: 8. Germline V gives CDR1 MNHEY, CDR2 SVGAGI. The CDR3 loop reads CASRQQGLGTEAFF. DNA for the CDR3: TGTGCCAGCAGACAACAGGGGCTGGGCACTGAAGCTTTCTTT.

DNA for the CDR3: TGCGCCAGCAGCTCCCGGACTAGCGGTCCATTCTACGAGCAGTACTTC. It encodes CASSSRTSGPFYEQYF. This chain connects TRBV5-1 to TRBJ2-7; 10 bases are a match to TRBD2. J was trimmed by 3 bases and V by 3 bases; bases with no gene match: 9. Per the germline V gene, CDR1 is SGHRS and CDR2 is YFSETQ. The CDR3 loop spans 16 amino acids. Full variable domain (rest looked up from reference TRBV5-1 and TRBJ2-7): KAGVTQTPRYLIKTRGQQVTLSCSPISGHRSVSWYQQTPGQGLQFLFEYFSETQRNKGNFPGRFSGRQFSNSRSEMNVSTLELGDSALYLCASSSRTSGPFYEQYFGPGTRLTVT.

CDR3 amino acids: CASSPGALPRPQHF. Written as DNA, the CDR3 is TGTGCCAGCAGCCCGGGAGCCTTACCTCGGCCCCAGCATTTT. The rearrangement uses TRBV3-1 (or the pseudogene TRBV3-2) and TRBJ1-5; no firm D call. The V end was cut by 4 bases, the J end by 9 bases, with 16 bases between. CDR3 length equals 14 residues. The germline gives CDR1 LGHDT, CDR2 YNNKEL (reference sequence).

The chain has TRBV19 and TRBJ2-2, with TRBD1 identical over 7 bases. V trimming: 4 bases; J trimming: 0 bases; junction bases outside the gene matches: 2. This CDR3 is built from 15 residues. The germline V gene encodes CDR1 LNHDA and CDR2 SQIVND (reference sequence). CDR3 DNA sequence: TGTGCCAGTAGTACCGGACAGGCGAACACCGGGGAGCTGTTTTTT. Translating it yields CASSTGQANTGELFF.

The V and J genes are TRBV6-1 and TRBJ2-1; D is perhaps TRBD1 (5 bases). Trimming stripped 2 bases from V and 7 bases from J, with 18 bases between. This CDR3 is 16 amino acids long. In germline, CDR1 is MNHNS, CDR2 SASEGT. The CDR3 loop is CASSETFRWTPNEQFF. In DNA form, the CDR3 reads TGTGCCAGCAGTGAAACCTTTCGCTGGACACCGAATGAGCAGTTCTTC.

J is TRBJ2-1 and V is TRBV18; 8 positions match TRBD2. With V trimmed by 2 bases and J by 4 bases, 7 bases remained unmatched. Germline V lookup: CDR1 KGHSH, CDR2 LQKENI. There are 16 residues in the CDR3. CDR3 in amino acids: CASSPVAGGTYNEQFF. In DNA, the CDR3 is TGTGCCAGCTCACCAGTCGCGGGGGGTACTTACAATGAGCAGTTCTTC.

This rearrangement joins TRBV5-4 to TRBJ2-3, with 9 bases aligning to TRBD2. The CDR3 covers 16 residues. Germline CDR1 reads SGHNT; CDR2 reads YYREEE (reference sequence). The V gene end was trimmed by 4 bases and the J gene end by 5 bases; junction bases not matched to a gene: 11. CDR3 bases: TGTGCCAGCAGCCCTCGGGGTAGCGGGAGTGTAGATACGCAGTATTTT. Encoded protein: CASSPRGSGSVDTQYF.

The CDR3, as DNA: TGTGCCAGCTCACCTACTCGCCAGACAGAGCGAATGGTAGGCTACACCTTC. Amino acids: CASSPTRQTERMVGYTF. The rearrangement joins TRBV18 to TRBJ1-2; D possibly corresponds to TRBD1 (5 bases). Trimming took 3 bases from V and 8 from J, leaving 25 bases between them. Germline-derived CDR1 and CDR2 are KGHSH and LQKENI. This CDR3 region has 17 residues.

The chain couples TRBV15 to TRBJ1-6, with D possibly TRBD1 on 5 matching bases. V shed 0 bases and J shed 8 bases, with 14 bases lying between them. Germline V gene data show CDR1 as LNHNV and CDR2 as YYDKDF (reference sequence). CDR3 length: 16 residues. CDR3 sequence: CATSRDRVSLHSPLHF. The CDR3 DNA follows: TGTGCCACCAGCAGAGACAGGGTATCTTTGCATTCACCCCTCCACTTT.

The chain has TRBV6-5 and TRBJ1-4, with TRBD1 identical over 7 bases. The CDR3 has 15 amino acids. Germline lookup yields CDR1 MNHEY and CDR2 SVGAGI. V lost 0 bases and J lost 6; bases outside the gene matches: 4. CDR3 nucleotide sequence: TGTGCCAGCAGTTACTCGAAGGGGGCCTATGAAAAACTGTTTTTT. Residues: CASSYSKGAYEKLFF.

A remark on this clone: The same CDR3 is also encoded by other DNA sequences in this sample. CDR3: CASSATGTGGDEQFF. The CDR3 bases are TGTGCCAGCAGCGCAACCGGGACAGGGGGCGATGAGCAGTTCTTC. The chain is built from TRBV7-2 and TRBJ2-1; 12 nucleotides match TRBD1. Trimming at V came to 5 bases and at J to 8 bases, leaving 7 bases not matched to a gene. This CDR3 has 15 amino acids. CDR1 and CDR2 from the germline V gene are SGHTA and FQGNSA. The full variable domain, rest sourced from reference TRBV7-2 and TRBJ2-1, is GAGVSQSPSNKVTEKGKDVELRCDPISGHTALYWYRQSLGQGLEFLIYFQGNSAPDKSGLPSDRFSAERTGGSVSTLTIQRTQQEDSAVYLCASSATGTGGDEQFFGPGTRLTVL.